This T cell receptor (beta chain) came from a study of cytomegalovirus exposure and HLA in healthy donors. As for the study in general: Unique TCR beta sequences numbering about 100 million came from approximately 180 million T cells in an earlier analysis.

Amplification used 60 Vbeta primers and 13 Jbeta primers. Method: immunoSEQ multiplex PCR; TCRdb's copy keeps in-frame clones and lacks some. The table lists over 85,000 clones, roughly 80% of them singletons. In germline, CDR1 is SGHNT, CDR2 YYREEE (reference sequence). The CDR3 spans 14 residues. Trimming left V 2 bases short and J 1 base short, with 4 bases between. Study-wide results and caveats: Sequencing depth roughly uniform across donors was assumed in presence/absence analyses. Later analysis identified a missense DCLRE1C variant that was linked to TCR beta V- and J-gene trimming. In vitro, three CMV-associated chains proved specific for CMV antigens.

Comment on this clone: The target antigen is unknown.

This TCR derives from a man aged 25-40 years in good health and CMV-seropositive. The sequenced sample consisted of PBMCs. This chain links TRBV5-4 with TRBJ2-6; D unclear. The CDR3 reads CASSFHSGANVLTF. The CDR3 nucleotides read TGTGCCAGCAGCTTTCATTCTGGGGCCAACGTCCTGACTTTC.